What follows are 21 T cell receptor beta chains derived from one specimen sequenced in a study of T cell responses to AZD1222 COVID-19 vaccine. Here immunoSEQ multiplex PCR was the method, and the copy in TCRdb shows in-frame clones only, minus some. This sample has about 110,000 clones, with 92% found just once. The sample was peripheral blood, taken 28 days after the second AZD1222 dose. The source is an adult who received the AZD1222 COVID-19 vaccine.

A single count supports this clone. J is TRBJ2-4 and V is TRBV12-3 or TRBV12-4; TRBD2 might be the D (6 bases). V lost 6 bases to trimming and J lost 15 bases, with 21 bases between them. There are 13 residues in the CDR3. The CDR3 sequence is CASSLYPGGIGYF. CDR3 DNA: TGTGCCAGCAGCCTATACCCCGGGGGAATTGGGTACTTC.

The chain is built from TRBV3-1 (or the pseudogene TRBV3-2) and TRBJ1-6; D is possibly TRBD1 (5 bases). There are 13 residues in the CDR3. With 0 bases removed from V and 9 bases from J, the gap between germline ends came to 6 bases. Germline V lookup: CDR1 LGHDT, CDR2 YNNKEL (reference sequence). CDR3 nucleotides: TGTGCCAGCAGCCAAGACGGGGGTTCACCCCTCCACTTT. Translating it yields CASSQDGGSPLHF.

The chain carries TRBV19 and TRBJ1-3; D might be TRBD1 (5 bases). The CDR3 extends over 16 amino acids. Germline V gene sequence: CDR1 LNHDA, CDR2 SQIVND (reference sequence). V gave up 4 bases and J gave up 6 bases, with 19 bases separating them. In DNA form, the CDR3 reads TGTGCCAGTAGTAGATGGGACCGCCGCTTTGAAAACACCATATATTTT. Translated, it gives CASSRWDRRFENTIYF.

CDR3 DNA: TGTGCCAGCAAGAGGGGGTCCGAGACCCAGTACTTC. Translated: CASKRGSETQYF. The chain is built from TRBV5-4 and TRBJ2-5; D is perhaps TRBD1 (6 bases). Per the germline V gene, CDR1 is SGHNT and CDR2 is YYREEE (reference sequence). V lost 6 bases, J lost 5 bases, and 11 bases lay in between. The CDR3 covers 12 residues.

The chain has TRBV4-1 and TRBJ1-2; 8 positions agree with TRBD1. Trimming removed 1 base from V and 5 bases from J; junction bases left unmatched: 9. The CDR3 consists of 16 residues. Germline lookup yields CDR1 MGHRA and CDR2 YSYEKL. The chain's CDR3 is CASSQGGDRGEYGYTF. The CDR3 DNA reads TGCGCCAGCAGCCAAGGTGGAGACAGGGGAGAGTATGGCTACACCTTC.

The chain combines TRBV7-9 with TRBJ1-1, with D hard to call. Germline-derived CDR1 and CDR2 are SEHNR and FQNEAQ (reference sequence). V lost 5 bases and J lost 4, with 11 bases in between. The CDR3 runs to 13 residues. The DNA for the CDR3 is TGTGCCAGCAGCCAAGTCGAATTCACTGAAGCTTTCTTT. Protein sequence: CASSQVEFTEAFF.

The chain has TRBV2 and TRBJ1-1; possible D gene TRBD1, 6 bases. Trimming took off 2 bases at V and 0 bases at J, with 13 bases between the two ends. CDR1 and CDR2 (germline): SNHLY, FYNNEI. The CDR3 is 16 amino acids. In nucleotides, the CDR3 is TGTGCCAGCAGTGAACAGGACAGCTACTTGAACACTGAAGCTTTCTTT. Translating gives CASSEQDSYLNTEAFF.

This clone was seen just once. J is TRBJ2-1 and V is TRBV9, with TRBD2 matching 14 bases. Germline V gives CDR1 SGDLS, CDR2 YYNGEE. J gave up 8 bases and V 0 bases, and 13 bases lay outside the gene matches. The CDR3 covers 19 residues. The CDR3 is CASSVAPPGTSGGVDEQFF. The CDR3 nucleotides are TGTGCCAGCAGCGTAGCCCCACCCGGGACTAGCGGGGGTGTCGATGAGCAGTTCTTC.

This sequence joins TRBV29-1 and TRBJ2-7, with D possibly matching TRBD1 (6 bases). CDR3 size: 13 residues. Germline V gene data show CDR1 as SQVTM and CDR2 as ANQGSEA. Trimming stripped 8 bases from V and 2 bases from J, with 16 bases between. CDR3 protein: CSINQGSPYEQYF. The CDR3 DNA reads TGCAGCATAAACCAGGGGTCTCCCTACGAGCAGTACTTC.

V is TRBV5-5 and J is TRBJ2-7; 8 bases align to TRBD1. Germline loops: CDR1 SGHKS, CDR2 YYEKEE (reference sequence). The CDR3 covers 15 residues. Trimming cost V 7 bases and J 2 bases; bases outside gene matches: 11. The CDR3 is CASGLRGQATYEQYF. Here the CDR3 DNA reads TGTGCCAGCGGCCTAAGGGGACAGGCTACCTACGAGCAGTACTTC.

The count of this clone is one. The chain is built from TRBV12-3 or TRBV12-4 and TRBJ2-7; either TRBD1 or TRBD2 may fit D (5 bases each). The V and J ends lost 1 base and 5 bases respectively, with 9 bases between them. The CDR3 consists of 13 residues. CDR3 protein: CASSLGGGDEQYF. CDR3 nucleotide sequence: TGTGCCAGCAGTTTAGGTGGGGGAGACGAGCAGTACTTC.

The rearrangement links TRBV7-9 to TRBJ1-2; TRBD1 might be the D (5 bases). Germline V gene data show CDR1 as SEHNR and CDR2 as FQNEAQ (reference sequence). The V and J ends lost 2 bases and 4 bases respectively, with 14 bases between them. CDR3 length: 15 residues. This CDR3 is CASSLSGILAYGYTF. CDR3 nucleotides: TGTGCCAGCAGCTTATCAGGGATCCTTGCCTATGGCTACACCTTC. The whole variable domain, remainder taken from reference TRBV7-9 and TRBJ1-2, is DTGVSQNPRHKITKRGQNVTFRCDPISEHNRLYWYRQTLGQGPEFLTYFQNEAQLEKSRLLSDRFSAERPKGSFSTLEIQRTEQGDSAMYLCASSLSGILAYGYTFGSGTRLTVV.

This clone appeared a single time. The chain joins TRBV7-9 to TRBJ1-3; D is perhaps TRBD1 (6 bases). CDR3 length: 16 amino acids. Trimming took 5 bases from V and 0 from J, leaving 14 bases between them. CDR1 SEHNR and CDR2 FQNEAQ come from the germline V gene (reference sequence). This CDR3 reads CASSTGTRSSGNTIYF. CDR3 nucleotides: TGTGCCAGCAGCACAGGGACGCGCAGCTCTGGAAACACCATATATTTT. Full variable domain (remainder filled in from reference TRBV7-9 and TRBJ1-3): DTGVSQNPRHKITKRGQNVTFRCDPISEHNRLYWYRQTLGQGPEFLTYFQNEAQLEKSRLLSDRFSAERPKGSFSTLEIQRTEQGDSAMYLCASSTGTRSSGNTIYFGEGSWLTVV.

This rearrangement joins TRBV13 to TRBJ1-3, with D possibly matching TRBD1 (5 bases). The length of the CDR3 is 17 residues. Germline V gene data show CDR1 as PRHDT and CDR2 as FYEKMQ (reference sequence). The V gene lost 2 bases and the J gene lost 0 bases, with 14 bases spanning the gap. CDR3 DNA sequence: TGTGCCAGCAGCTTATCCCTCGGGACCTACTCTGGAAACACCATATATTTT. Protein product: CASSLSLGTYSGNTIYF.

This clone was detected ten times or more. This chain uses TRBV29-1 with TRBJ2-7, with 12 positions matching TRBD2. CDR1 is SQVTM and CDR2 is ANQGSEA in the germline V gene. Trimming removed 1 base from V and 4 bases from J; junction bases left unmatched: 5. This CDR3 has 15 residues. Written as DNA, the CDR3 is TGCAGCGTTGAAGGTCTGACTAGCGGGGGTTACGAGCAGTACTTC. It specifies CSVEGLTSGGYEQYF.

The CDR3 DNA is TGTGCCAGCAGCTTAAACAGGGGGGCAGGGGCCGAGACCCAGTACTTC. Its translation: CASSLNRGAGAETQYF. The rearrangement joins TRBV7-3 to TRBJ2-5, with TRBD1 identical over 8 bases. The length of the CDR3 is 16 residues. Looked up from germline, CDR1 is SGHTA and CDR2 is FQGTGA. V lost 1 base to trimming and J lost 5 bases; unmatched junction nucleotides: 9.

The chain joins TRBV11-3 to TRBJ2-2; D possibly corresponds to TRBD2 (6 bases). The germline V and J ends were trimmed by 3 bases and 3 bases, with 14 bases remaining between them. The CDR3 consists of 16 residues. CDR1 is SGHNT, CDR2 YENEEA, per germline. CDR3: CASSFRTTHDTGELFF. Written as DNA, the CDR3 is TGTGCCAGCAGCTTCAGGACTACGCATGACACCGGGGAGCTGTTTTTT.

The chain employs TRBV7-8 and TRBJ2-7; D is perhaps TRBD1 or TRBD2 (5 bases each). CDR1 SGHVS and CDR2 FQNEAQ come from the germline V gene. CDR3 length equals 17 residues. The V and J ends lost 4 bases and 0 bases respectively, with 19 bases between them. Here the CDR3 reads CASSSRVGAPRSYEQYF. CDR3 DNA: TGTGCCAGCAGCTCCCGGGTCGGGGCCCCCCGCTCCTACGAGCAGTACTTC.

The rearrangement uses TRBV5-1 and TRBJ2-3, with TRBD1 matching 7 bases. Trimming removed 0 bases from V and 4 bases from J; junction bases left unmatched: 5. CDR3 length: 15 amino acids. The germline V gene has CDR1 SGHRS and CDR2 YFSETQ. CDR3 loop: CASSLDRGAADTQYF. CDR3 DNA: TGCGCCAGCAGCTTGGACAGGGGAGCGGCAGATACGCAGTATTTT. Full variable domain (remainder filled in from reference TRBV5-1 and TRBJ2-3): KAGVTQTPRYLIKTRGQQVTLSCSPISGHRSVSWYQQTPGQGLQFLFEYFSETQRNKGNFPGRFSGRQFSNSRSEMNVSTLELGDSALYLCASSLDRGAADTQYFGPGTRLTVL.

Points on this clone: Germline is not matched at one junction end, which may reflect a read error. The genes are TRBV7-7 and TRBJ2-7; possible D gene TRBD1, 6 bases. Per the germline V gene, CDR1 is SSHAT and CDR2 is FNYEAQ (reference sequence). CDR3 length: 15 amino acids. Here the CDR3 reads CASSLSEGVFYEQYF. The CDR3 DNA is TGTGCTAGCAGCTTATCAGAGGGGGTATTCTACGAGCAGTACTTC.

This chain connects TRBV12-2 to TRBJ1-2. TRBV12-2 is marked as a pseudogene. The CDR3 is 13 residues long. The CDR3 sequence: CASRKRGGYGYTF. CDR3 nucleotides: TGTGCAAGTCGCAAAAGGGGGGGATATGGCTACACCTTC.